This T cell receptor (beta chain) stems from a study of T cells in Graves' hyperthyroidism and ophthalmopathy. The CDR3 length is 16 residues. V dropped 3 bases and J dropped 4 bases, with 17 bases sitting between them. Germline V CDR1 and CDR2: SEHNR, FQNEAQ (reference sequence). Overall study results and limits: The model made its ophthalmopathy prediction, and onset followed a median about 5.9 months later. Blood also contained most expanded thyroid clonotypes above 0.001.

Pregnant or lactating patients were excluded, as were those with uncontrolled infection or other autoimmune disease. Template material for amplifying TCR beta CDR3 regions consisted of RNA transcripts. The study used the HTBI primer set for a first-round RT-PCR of the TCR CDR3. MiXCR, applied by TCRdb to the multiplex PCR reads, yields one record per CDR3 protein. This table holds 500,000 to 550,000 distinct CDR3 sequences, about 20% found once. Worth noting for this clonotype: Its matching antigen is unknown.

The sequence was collected from a man aged 40-50 years with Graves' ophthalmopathy. Sequenced material: blood. The chain uses TRBV7-9 and TRBJ2-3, with a weak D call TRBD1 (6 bases). CDR3 protein: CASSFLQGRGSDTQYF. CDR3 nucleotides: TGTGCCAGCAGCTTTTTACAGGGAAGAGGCTCAGATACGCAGTATTTT.